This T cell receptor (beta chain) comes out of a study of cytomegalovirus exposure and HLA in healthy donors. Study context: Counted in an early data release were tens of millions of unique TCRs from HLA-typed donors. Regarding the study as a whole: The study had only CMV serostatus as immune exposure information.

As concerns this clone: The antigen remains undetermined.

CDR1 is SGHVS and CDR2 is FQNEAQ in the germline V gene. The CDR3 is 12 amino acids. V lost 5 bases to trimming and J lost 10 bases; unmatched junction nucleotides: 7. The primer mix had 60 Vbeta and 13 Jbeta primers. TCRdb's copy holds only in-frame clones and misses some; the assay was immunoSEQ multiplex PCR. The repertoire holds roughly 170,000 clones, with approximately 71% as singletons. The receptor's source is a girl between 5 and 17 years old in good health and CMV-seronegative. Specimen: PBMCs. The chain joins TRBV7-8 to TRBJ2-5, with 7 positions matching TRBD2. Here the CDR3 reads CASSASGADQYF. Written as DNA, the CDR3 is TGTGCCAGCAGCGCCAGCGGGGCGGACCAGTACTTC. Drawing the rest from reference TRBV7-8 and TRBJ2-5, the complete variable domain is GAGVSQSPRYKVAKRGQDVALRCDPISGHVSLFWYQQALGQGPEFLTYFQNEAQLDKSGLPSDRFFAERPEGSVSTLKIQRTQQEDSAVYLCASSASGADQYFGPGTRLLVL.